Detailed here is one TCR beta chain. Ten or more counts support this clonotype. What this receptor recognizes is not known. No base quality values were provided; no much bigger clone lies one nucleotide off. The record originates from a study of early T cells in non-severe SARS-CoV-2 infection (dated by TCRdb to the early 2020s). Regarding the complete study: Because TCR sequencing relied on bulk RNA taken from unsorted whole blood, pairing of alpha and beta chains was not possible.

Set within a cohort of healthcare workers in London, UK, this nested case-control study involved weekly PCR testing of nasopharyngeal swabs along with blood sampling. Healthcare workers were recruited during the week of the UK lockdown, between 23 and 31 March 2020, and followed weekly for up to 16 weeks. The CDR3 runs 12 amino acids, cysteine and phenylalanine included. Only the CDR3 region is kept as DNA, spanning 36 bases read in frame from base 1. Trimming at the junction amounts to 4 bases on V and 5 bases on J, and the germline ends lie 6 bases apart. Looking up the germline V gene yields CDR1 ENHRY and CDR2 SYGVKD. Findings and caveats that apply to the study as a whole: Matching against VDJdb was skewed toward anti-spike CD8 responses, likely underestimated virus-specific expansions, and missed private and CD4 specificities.

The library came from 5' RACE. Sequencing relied on a NextSeq 500. The TCR library protocol attached unique molecular identifiers to individual cDNA molecules to correct for sequencing error and PCR bias. Both TCR alpha and beta chains were sequenced, and tight co-correlation was observed between alpha and beta sequence abundances in each sample. The published analysis was carried out like this. Decombinator V4 was used to perform V gene, J gene and CDR3 annotation of TCR sequences. Expanded TCRs were defined as changing significantly between any two time points under a Poisson model with p below 0.0001. Abundances of TCRs were expressed as counts per million after normalisation to the total number of TCRs sequenced in each sample. TRAV1-2 paired with TRAJ12, TRAJ20 or TRAJ33 defined MAIT TCRs, while TRAV10 paired with TRAJ18 defined iNKT TCRs. VDJdb, accessed on 1 November 2021, was searched for TCRs annotated for CMV, EBV and SARS-CoV-2, and TCRs annotated for more than one antigen were excluded. Clones were called with MiXCR by TCRdb after fastp trimmed the public reads at Q25, and only in-frame beta chains were retained. Rows matching on CDR3 protein sequence are summarized as one entry with the most common DNA and genes. These V and J calls originate from TCRdb's pipeline instead of the authors' own analysis. This sample gives some 60,000 distinct CDR3 sequences in total; 8.9% of them show up just once. The ten largest clones add up to approximately 18% of the sample.

Source material: whole blood. The chain links TRBV10-3 with TRBJ2-1; the D gene lacks a confident call. This clonotype originated in an adult who was a healthcare worker with PCR-confirmed SARS-CoV-2 infection or an uninfected control (not recorded which). The CDR3 in this case is CAISASDNEQFF. The bases are TGTGCCATCAGTGCTTCGGACAATGAGCAGTTCTTC.